The clone carrying this T cell receptor (beta chain) showed up just once. TCRdb's table, derived via immunoSEQ multiplex PCR, lists solely in-frame clones and lacks some. The data show 200,000 or so clones, with around 90% seen just once and approximately 7.6% held by the top ten. Trimming left V 5 bases short and J 6 bases short, with 11 bases between. Germline CDR1 and CDR2: MNHEY and SMNVEV (reference sequence). The CDR3 runs 13 residues. The source of the sample is a study of blood T cell repertoires in COVID-19. The V and J genes are TRBV27 and TRBJ2-1, with D perhaps matching TRBD1 (6 bases). This clonotype was sampled from a woman aged 18-35 years who had recovered from COVID-19. The material sequenced was PBMCs or T cells enriched from blood (not recorded which). CDR3 amino acids: CASSLDRTNEQFF. The DNA for the CDR3 is TGTGCCAGCAGTCTTGACAGGACCAATGAGCAGTTCTTC.